The rows below give T cell receptor beta chains drawn from one sample of a study of blood T cell repertoires in COVID-19. Clones were sequenced by immunoSEQ multiplex PCR, and TCRdb holds only the in-frame ones, with some missing. This sample carries about 370,000 clones, roughly nine tenths of them seen once, and the ten largest clones take 2.5% to 3.5%. Sequencing was done on a sample of peripheral blood. These receptors were obtained from a woman aged 25 to 39 with COVID-19, enrolled during active disease. Both conserved end residues are part of each CDR3. Fields, in order: D gene, J gene, V gene, clone size, CDR3 protein, CDR3 DNA. The D gene is left open where the match is weak. A clone size is listed for some rows: how often the clone was seen (once, few, many), or a class if it is expanded.

d_call: TRBD1
j_call: TRBJ1-2
v_call: TRBV28
clone_size: .
cdr3_aa: CASSLSTGKYGYTF
cdr3_nt: TGTGCCAGCAGTTTATCGACAGGGAAGTATGGCTACACCTTC

d_call: TRBD2
j_call: TRBJ2-1
v_call: TRBV15
clone_size: .
cdr3_aa: CATSRKRGRTSGQNNEQFF
cdr3_nt: TGTGCCACCAGCAGAAAGAGAGGGCGGACTAGCGGGCAAAACAATGAGCAGTTCTTC

d_call: TRBD1
j_call: TRBJ1-1
v_call: TRBV19
clone_size: .
cdr3_aa: CASSFGTGGTEAFF
cdr3_nt: TGTGCCAGTAGCTTCGGGACAGGGGGCACTGAAGCTTTCTTT

d_call: .
j_call: TRBJ1-1
v_call: TRBV6-5
clone_size: once
cdr3_aa: CASGGEKTEAFF
cdr3_nt: TGTGCCAGCGGGGGGGAGAAAACTGAAGCTTTCTTT

d_call: .
j_call: TRBJ2-3
v_call: TRBV4-1
clone_size: .
cdr3_aa: CASSQGPGISTDTQYF
cdr3_nt: TGCGCCAGCAGCCAAGGTCCGGGGATTAGCACAGATACGCAGTATTTT

d_call: .
j_call: TRBJ1-2
v_call: TRBV27
clone_size: .
cdr3_aa: CASSVAGHGYGYTF
cdr3_nt: TGTGCCAGCAGCGTCGCGGGGCATGGCTATGGCTACACCTTC

d_call: TRBD1
j_call: TRBJ2-5
v_call: TRBV29-1
clone_size: .
cdr3_aa: CSVVTGGQETQYF
cdr3_nt: TGCAGCGTTGTAACAGGGGGACAAGAGACCCAGTACTTC

d_call: .
j_call: TRBJ2-1
v_call: TRBV5-6
clone_size: .
cdr3_aa: CASSLWHSYNEQFF
cdr3_nt: TGTGCCAGCAGCTTGTGGCACTCCTACAATGAGCAGTTCTTC

d_call: .
j_call: TRBJ1-5
v_call: TRBV28
clone_size: .
cdr3_aa: CASSLGQNNQPQHF
cdr3_nt: TGTGCCAGCAGTTTAGGACAGAACAATCAGCCCCAGCATTTT

d_call: TRBD1
j_call: TRBJ2-3
v_call: TRBV5-8
clone_size: .
cdr3_aa: CASNPGTGTDTQYF
cdr3_nt: TGTGCCAGCAACCCCGGGACAGGGACAGATACGCAGTATTTT

d_call: TRBD2
j_call: TRBJ2-3
v_call: TRBV6-2/TRBV6-3
clone_size: .
cdr3_aa: CASTPAGGSDTQYF
cdr3_nt: TGTGCCAGCACCCCAGCGGGAGGGTCCGATACGCAGTATTTT

d_call: TRBD2
j_call: TRBJ2-1
v_call: TRBV5-1
clone_size: few
cdr3_aa: CASGRTSPNEQFF
cdr3_nt: TGCGCCAGCGGACGGACTAGCCCCAATGAGCAGTTCTTC

d_call: .
j_call: TRBJ1-1
v_call: TRBV2
clone_size: .
cdr3_aa: CASSGQGSSEAFF
cdr3_nt: TGTGCCAGCAGTGGCCAGGGTTCGTCTGAAGCTTTCTTT

d_call: .
j_call: TRBJ1-2
v_call: TRBV13
clone_size: once
cdr3_aa: CASSSTNQGLVNYGYTF
cdr3_nt: TGTGCCAGCAGCTCGACAAACCAGGGACTTGTTAACTATGGCTACACCTTC

d_call: TRBD1
j_call: TRBJ1-5
v_call: TRBV5-1
clone_size: .
cdr3_aa: CASSLGTGRDQPQHF
cdr3_nt: TGCGCCAGCAGCTTAGGGACAGGGCGCGATCAGCCCCAGCATTTT

d_call: .
j_call: TRBJ2-7
v_call: TRBV4-2
clone_size: .
cdr3_aa: CASSQGTGIYEQYF
cdr3_nt: TGTGCCAGCAGCCAAGGTACAGGGATCTACGAGCAGTACTTC

d_call: .
j_call: TRBJ2-3
v_call: TRBV6-2/TRBV6-3
clone_size: .
cdr3_aa: CASSYKGVTDTQYF
cdr3_nt: TGTGCCAGCAGTTACAAGGGAGTTACAGATACGCAGTATTTT

d_call: .
j_call: TRBJ1-3
v_call: TRBV3-1/TRBV3-2
clone_size: .
cdr3_aa: CASSHPFSGNTIYF
cdr3_nt: TGTGCCAGCAGCCACCCCTTCTCTGGAAACACCATATATTTT

d_call: .
j_call: TRBJ2-7
v_call: TRBV28
clone_size: .
cdr3_aa: CASSLGTGAGFPSSYEQYF
cdr3_nt: TGTGCCAGCAGTTTAGGTACGGGAGCTGGCTTCCCGAGCTCCTACGAGCAGTACTTC

d_call: .
j_call: TRBJ1-6
v_call: TRBV27
clone_size: few
cdr3_aa: CASSFSGTRNSPLHF
cdr3_nt: TGTGCCAGCAGTTTCTCTGGGACAAGAAATTCACCCCTCCACTTT

d_call: .
j_call: TRBJ1-4
v_call: TRBV4-1
clone_size: .
cdr3_aa: CASSQVILVEKLFF
cdr3_nt: TGCGCCAGCAGCCAAGTTATTCTTGTTGAAAAACTGTTTTTT

d_call: .
j_call: TRBJ1-2
v_call: TRBV10-3
clone_size: .
cdr3_aa: CAISDVTGRLGYTF
cdr3_nt: TGTGCCATCAGTGACGTCACAGGCCGCCTGGGCTACACCTTC

d_call: TRBD2
j_call: TRBJ2-5
v_call: TRBV5-6
clone_size: .
cdr3_aa: CASSLSRQREGTQYF
cdr3_nt: TGTGCCAGCAGCTTGTCGCGCCAGCGGGAGGGGACCCAGTACTTC

d_call: TRBD2
j_call: TRBJ2-2
v_call: TRBV7-9
clone_size: .
cdr3_aa: CASSSSGGPNTGELFF
cdr3_nt: TGTGCCAGCAGCAGTAGCGGGGGGCCGAACACCGGGGAGCTGTTTTTT

d_call: .
j_call: TRBJ1-5
v_call: TRBV1
clone_size: .
cdr3_aa: CTSSQDPGGNSNQPQHF
cdr3_nt: TGCACCAGCAGCCAAGATCCGGGGGGAAATAGCAATCAGCCCCAGCATTTT

d_call: TRBD2
j_call: TRBJ2-2
v_call: TRBV4-3
clone_size: .
cdr3_aa: CASSQGRAGNRNTGELFF
cdr3_nt: TGCGCCAGCAGCCAAGGTAGAGCGGGAAACCGCAACACCGGGGAGCTGTTTTTT

d_call: TRBD2
j_call: TRBJ2-2
v_call: TRBV5-6
clone_size: .
cdr3_aa: CASSLGGGRAGTGELFF
cdr3_nt: TGTGCCAGCAGCTTGGGGGGCGGGAGGGCCGGCACCGGGGAGCTGTTTTTT

d_call: .
j_call: TRBJ1-1
v_call: TRBV19
clone_size: .
cdr3_aa: CASSTEHRVNTEAFF
cdr3_nt: TGTGCCAGTAGTACCGAACACAGGGTGAACACTGAAGCTTTCTTT

d_call: TRBD1
j_call: TRBJ1-1
v_call: TRBV27
clone_size: .
cdr3_aa: CASSPKQGGNTEAFF
cdr3_nt: TGTGCCAGCAGTCCGAAACAGGGGGGGAACACTGAAGCTTTCTTT

d_call: TRBD1
j_call: TRBJ1-2
v_call: TRBV18
clone_size: few
cdr3_aa: CASSEPGQGGRNYGYTF
cdr3_nt: TGTGCCAGCTCAGAACCGGGACAGGGAGGGAGAAACTATGGCTACACCTTC

d_call: .
j_call: TRBJ2-1
v_call: TRBV18
clone_size: .
cdr3_aa: CASSPGREIYNEQFF
cdr3_nt: TGTGCCAGCTCACCGGGGAGAGAGATCTACAATGAGCAGTTCTTC

d_call: .
j_call: TRBJ2-2
v_call: TRBV6-6
clone_size: .
cdr3_aa: CASWRRPNTGELFF
cdr3_nt: TGTGCCAGCTGGAGGAGACCGAACACCGGGGAGCTGTTTTTT

d_call: .
j_call: TRBJ1-1
v_call: TRBV18
clone_size: .
cdr3_aa: CASSPYPTEYNTEAFF
cdr3_nt: TGTGCCAGCTCACCTTATCCGACAGAGTATAACACTGAAGCTTTCTTT